These T cell receptor beta chains were read from a single sample in a study of blood T cell repertoires in COVID-19. TCRdb keeps only in-frame clones here, not all; method: immunoSEQ multiplex PCR. The table shows 150,000 to 200,000 clones, with about 86% occurring only once. The specimen sequenced was peripheral blood. Receptors were obtained from an older man with active or convalescent COVID-19. Both conserved end residues are part of each CDR3. Fields, in order: clone size, J gene, V gene, CDR3 length, D gene, CDR3 protein, CDR3 DNA. A D gene is named only where the DNA matches it firmly. Some rows have no size entry. The others give once, few or many, or a class for an expanded clone.

. TRBJ2-6 TRBV27 17 TRBD2 CASSSLADASGANVLTF TGTGCCAGCTCGTCCCTAGCGGACGCCTCTGGGGCCAACGTCCTGACTTTC
. TRBJ2-3 TRBV11-2 14 TRBD2 CASSGLAHTDTQYF TGTGCCAGCAGCGGACTAGCGCACACAGATACGCAGTATTTT
. TRBJ1-5 TRBV5-1 15 TRBD1 CASSLTGYSNQPQHF TGCGCCAGCAGCCTGACAGGGTATAGCAATCAGCCCCAGCATTTT
. TRBJ2-7 TRBV5-1 17 TRBD2 CASSLAGTSGVGYEQYF TGCGCCAGCAGCTTGGCCGGGACTAGCGGGGTAGGCTACGAGCAGTACTTC
once TRBJ2-1 TRBV9 15 TRBD2 CASSVGLAGGNEQFF TGTGCCAGCAGCGTAGGACTAGCGGGGGGGAATGAGCAGTTCTTC
. TRBJ2-7 TRBV2 14 . CAGGAALGSYEQYF TGTGCCGGAGGAGCAGCCCTTGGCTCCTACGAGCAGTACTTC
. TRBJ2-2 TRBV24-1 14 . CATSDRGWTGELFF TGTGCCACCAGTGACCGGGGTTGGACCGGGGAGCTGTTTTTT
. TRBJ2-3 TRBV20-1 15 . CSATELAGVADTQYF TGCAGTGCTACTGAACTCGCAGGGGTGGCAGATACGCAGTATTTT
once TRBJ1-1 TRBV7-9 15 TRBD1 CASSGQGGMNTEAFF TGTGCCAGCAGCGGACAGGGGGGGATGAACACTGAAGCTTTCTTT
. TRBJ1-4 TRBV2 14 TRBD1 CASRGDSTNEKLFF TGTGCCAGCAGGGGGGACAGTACTAATGAAAAACTGTTTTTT
. TRBJ2-1 TRBV30 15 . CAWSVGTSPYNEQFF TGTGCCTGGAGTGTGGGGACATCCCCCTACAATGAGCAGTTCTTC
. TRBJ2-5 TRBV9 14 . CASSVTVQTETQYF TGTGCCAGCAGCGTAACTGTTCAAACCGAGACCCAGTACTTC
. TRBJ2-3 TRBV24-1 15 TRBD2 CATSDARLAPDTQYF TGTGCCACCAGTGATGCGAGACTAGCCCCAGATACGCAGTATTTT
. TRBJ2-1 TRBV11-2 16 TRBD1 CASSPGGGTGINEQFF TGTGCCAGCAGCCCAGGAGGAGGGACAGGGATCAATGAGCAGTTCTTC
. TRBJ1-2 TRBV5-1 13 . CASSFGNNYGYTF TGCGCCAGCAGCTTCGGGAATAACTATGGCTACACCTTC
few TRBJ2-7 TRBV7-8 13 . CASSRREDYEQYF TGTGCCAGCAGCCGAAGGGAGGACTACGAGCAGTACTTC
. TRBJ1-2 TRBV28 15 TRBD1 CASTLRDRESYGYTF TGTGCCAGCACCCTCCGGGACAGGGAGAGCTATGGCTACACCTTC
. TRBJ2-2 TRBV5-1 13 . CASSLTAAGELFF TGCGCCAGCAGCTTGACAGCGGCCGGGGAGCTGTTTTTT
. TRBJ1-5 TRBV5-4 18 TRBD1 CANRDIVRDSLSNQPQHF TGTGCCAACCGAGACATAGTACGGGACAGTCTTAGCAATCAGCCCCAGCATTTT
. TRBJ1-5 TRBV27 15 TRBD1 CASRRGGQGNQPQHF TGTGCCAGCAGGCGAGGAGGACAGGGCAATCAGCCCCAGCATTTT
once TRBJ2-7 TRBV28 17 TRBD1 CASSSLPRTGGTREQYF TGTGCCAGCAGTTCCCTCCCCCGGACAGGGGGAACTAGAGAGCAGTACTTC
. TRBJ1-4 TRBV7-2 13 TRBD1 CASSFSRGEKLFF TGTGCCAGCAGCTTTAGCAGGGGGGAAAAACTGTTTTTT
few TRBJ1-1 TRBV5-1 13 . CASSFHGGTEAFF TGCGCCAGCAGCTTTCACGGGGGGACTGAAGCTTTCTTT
. TRBJ1-2 TRBV6-9 15 . CASSYHRPNVCGYTF TGTGCCAGCAGTTACCACAGGCCAAATGTTTGTGGCTACACCTTC
. TRBJ1-1 TRBV4-1 15 TRBD1 CASSQPGTGKPEAFF TGCGCCAGCAGCCAGCCCGGGACAGGTAAACCTGAAGCTTTCTTT
. TRBJ2-7 TRBV4-3 12 . CASSPEGHEQYF TGCGCCAGCAGCCCGGAGGGTCACGAGCAGTACTTC
. TRBJ1-1 TRBV6-1 13 . CASSELRGTEAFF TGTGCCAGCAGTGAACTAAGGGGAACTGAAGCTTTCTTT
. TRBJ1-1 TRBV5-5 16 TRBD1 CASSSLTGGAYTEAFF TGTGCCAGCAGCTCACTGACAGGGGGCGCTTACACTGAAGCTTTCTTT
. TRBJ2-7 TRBV6-5 13 TRBD2 CASSSFMGGEQYF TGTGCCAGCAGTTCCTTCATGGGGGGGGAGCAGTACTTC
. TRBJ1-5 TRBV2 15 . CASCRDNLSNQPQHF TGTGCCAGTTGCCGGGACAACCTTAGCAATCAGCCCCAGCATTTT
once TRBJ2-2 TRBV2 14 TRBD1 CASSGATGAGELFF TGTGCCAGCAGTGGGGCGACAGGGGCCGGGGAGCTGTTTTTT
. TRBJ1-1 TRBV5-4 15 TRBD1 CASSLAGTANTEAFF TGTGCCAGCAGCTTGGCCGGGACAGCGAACACTGAAGCTTTCTTT
. TRBJ1-4 TRBV7-8 16 . CASSFLWGATNEKLFF TGTGCCAGCAGCTTCTTGTGGGGGGCAACTAATGAAAAACTGTTTTTT
. TRBJ1-1 TRBV4-3 14 . CASSVQFGDTEAFF TGCGCCAGCAGCGTACAGTTCGGGGACACTGAAGCTTTCTTT
. TRBJ2-5 TRBV6-5 14 TRBD2 CASSRGLVGETQYF TGTGCCAGCAGCCGGGGACTAGTAGGAGAGACCCAGTACTTC
once TRBJ2-4 TRBV7-9 17 . CASSIPQGTAIENIQYF TGTGCCAGCAGCATACCACAGGGCACCGCTATAGAAAACATTCAGTACTTC
. TRBJ2-6 TRBV5-1 18 TRBD2 CASSRTSGPYSGANVLTF TGCGCCAGCAGCCGGACTAGCGGACCTTACTCTGGGGCCAACGTCCTGACTTTC
. TRBJ2-6 TRBV29-1 13 . CSVHSSGANVLTF TGCAGCGTCCATAGCTCTGGGGCCAACGTCCTGACTTTC
. TRBJ1-2 TRBV19 17 TRBD1 CASSRGFRQGNNYGYTF TGTGCCAGTAGTAGGGGTTTTAGACAGGGGAATAACTATGGCTACACCTTC
few TRBJ1-1 TRBV10-3 14 TRBD1 CAIRVRQGDTEAFF TGTGCCATCAGGGTTCGACAGGGGGACACTGAAGCTTTCTTT
once TRBJ1-2 TRBV19 14 . CASSIDWSGYGYTF TGTGCCAGTAGTATAGATTGGTCGGGCTATGGCTACACCTTC
. TRBJ2-1 TRBV28 15 TRBD1 CASSPAGTGTNEQFF TGTGCCAGCAGCCCTGCCGGGACAGGGACCAATGAGCAGTTCTTC
many TRBJ2-3 TRBV4-1 16 TRBD1 CASSGYPGQGQDTQYF TGCGCCAGCAGCGGCTACCCGGGACAGGGGCAAGATACGCAGTATTTT
few TRBJ1-2 TRBV5-5 14 . CASSLAVGDYGYTF TGTGCCAGCAGCTTGGCCGTAGGGGACTATGGCTACACCTTC